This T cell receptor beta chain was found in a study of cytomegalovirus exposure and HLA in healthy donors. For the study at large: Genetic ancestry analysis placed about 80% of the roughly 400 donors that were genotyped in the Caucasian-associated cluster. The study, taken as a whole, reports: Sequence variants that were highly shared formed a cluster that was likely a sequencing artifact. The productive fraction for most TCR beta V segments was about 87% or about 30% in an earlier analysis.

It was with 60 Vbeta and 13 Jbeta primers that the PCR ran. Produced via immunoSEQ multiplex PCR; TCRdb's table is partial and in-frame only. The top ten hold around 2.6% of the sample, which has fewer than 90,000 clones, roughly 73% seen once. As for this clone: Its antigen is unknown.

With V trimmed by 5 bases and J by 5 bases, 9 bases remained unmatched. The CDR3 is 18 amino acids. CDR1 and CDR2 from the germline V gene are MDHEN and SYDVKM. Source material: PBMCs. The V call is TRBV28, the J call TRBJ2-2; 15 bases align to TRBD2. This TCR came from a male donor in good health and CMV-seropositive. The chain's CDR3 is CASSPSAGLAGGTGELFF. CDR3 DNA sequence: TGTGCCAGCAGTCCCAGCGCGGGACTAGCGGGAGGTACCGGGGAGCTGTTTTTT. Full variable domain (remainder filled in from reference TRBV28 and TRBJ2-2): DVKVTQSSRYLVKRTGEKVFLECVQDMDHENMFWYRQDPGLGLRLIYFSYDVKMKEKGDIPEGYSVSREKKERFSLILESASTNQTSMYLCASSPSAGLAGGTGELFFGEGSRLTVL.